Following are 14 T cell receptor beta chains from one sample sequenced in a study of cytomegalovirus exposure and HLA in healthy donors. Sequencing used immunoSEQ multiplex PCR; TCRdb keeps in-frame clones, though not all of them. The sample records roughly 350,000 clones, approximately 90% being singletons. The source material was PBMCs. The receptors shown here come from a woman aged 18 to 35 in good health and CMV-seronegative.

This clone was found once. The chain is built from TRBV2 and TRBJ2-7; 8 bases fit TRBD2. V shed 6 bases, J shed 5 bases, and the junction held 12 bases outside the gene matches. The CDR3 loop spans 15 amino acids. Looked up from germline, CDR1 is SNHLY and CDR2 is FYNNEI. Here the CDR3 reads CASSEGWREVDEQYF. CDR3 DNA: TGTGCCAGCAGCGAGGGGTGGCGGGAGGTGGACGAGCAGTACTTC.

There are a few counts of this clone. The chain is built from TRBV2 and TRBJ2-7, with TRBD2 matching over 14 bases. Per germline, CDR1 SNHLY and CDR2 FYNNEI. V lost 6 bases to trimming and J lost 6 bases; unmatched junction nucleotides: 4. This CDR3 spans 14 amino acids. The CDR3 DNA sequence: TGTGCCAGCAGGGGACTAGCGGGAGCGGGCGAGCAGTACTTC. Its protein is CASRGLAGAGEQYF.

The chain uses TRBV27 and TRBJ2-3; 8 nucleotides align to TRBD2. Germline V lookup: CDR1 MNHEY, CDR2 SMNVEV (reference sequence). After removal of 3 bases from V and 5 bases from J, the junction contained 13 bases not matched to a gene. This CDR3 spans 17 amino acids. CDR3 amino acids: CASSFGPGGGVLDTQYF. DNA for the CDR3: TGTGCCAGCAGTTTCGGCCCCGGGGGGGGCGTCCTAGATACGCAGTATTTT.

The V gene is TRBV4-3, the J gene TRBJ2-7, with 11 bases aligning to TRBD1. CDR3 length: 17 amino acids. CDR1 is LGHNA, CDR2 YSLEER, per germline. Trimming cost V 1 base and J 4 bases; bases outside gene matches: 9. CDR3 in amino acids: CASSQGTGGAVGYEQYF. The CDR3 region has the DNA TGCGCCAGCAGCCAAGGGACAGGGGGCGCGGTGGGGTACGAGCAGTACTTC.

The chain employs TRBV4-3 and TRBJ1-5, with 8 nucleotides matching TRBD1. The V gene's germline CDR1 is LGHNA and CDR2 YSLEER. CDR3 length: 14 residues. The ends lost 3 bases at V and 7 bases at J; junction bases unmatched: 5. The CDR3: CASSQQGAQQPQHF. The CDR3 DNA is TGCGCCAGCAGCCAGCAGGGGGCCCAGCAGCCCCAGCATTTT.

The chain recombines TRBV9 with TRBJ1-3; D is ambiguous. Germline values: CDR1 SGDLS, CDR2 YYNGEE. This CDR3 is built from 13 residues. V was shortened by 4 bases and J by 1 base, with 6 bases between the two germline ends. The CDR3 protein is CASSPQSGNTIYF. CDR3 nucleotide sequence: TGTGCCAGCAGCCCCCAGTCTGGAAACACCATATATTTT.

A word on this clone: The junction does not match germline at one end; this may be a read error. The chain is built from TRBV30 and TRBJ2-1; D gene unclear. The germline V gene has CDR1 GTSNPN and CDR2 SVGIG (reference sequence). There are 11 residues in the CDR3. The DNA of the CDR3 is TGTGCCTGGAGTAGAGGAAGTAGTTGGGTCTTC. This encodes CAWSRGSSWVF.

The chain links TRBV7-9 to TRBJ2-7, with D possibly being TRBD2 (6 bases). The germline gives CDR1 SEHNR, CDR2 FQNEAQ (reference sequence). Between the trimmed V and J ends, which lost 5 bases and 7 bases, there was a span of 15 bases. The CDR3 loop spans 13 amino acids. In nucleotides, the CDR3 is TGTGCCAGCAGCCCCCGGGGGAAGGGTGAGCAGTACTTC. Its protein is CASSPRGKGEQYF.

As regards this clone: The DNA is left out, because the CDR3 cannot be placed on it with certainty; the CDR3 is given as TCRdb lists it. The V and J genes are TRBV28 and TRBJ1-1. The CDR3 is 12 residues long, ends included. Germline V gene lookup returns CDR1 MDHEN and CDR2 SYDVKM. CDR3 in amino acids: CASSTSNTEAFF.

This chain uses TRBV27 with TRBJ2-1; 11 bases agree with TRBD2. V gave up 2 bases and J gave up 6 bases; unmatched junction bases: 3. This CDR3 is built from 15 residues. CDR1 MNHEY and CDR2 SMNVEV come from the germline V gene (reference sequence). For the CDR3, the DNA is TGTGCCAGCAGTTTAGGGACTAGCGGCTTCAATGAGCAGTTCTTC. This gives the protein CASSLGTSGFNEQFF.

V usage is TRBV9 and J usage is TRBJ2-2, with 14 bases aligning to TRBD2. The CDR3 contains 17 residues. V was clipped by 6 bases and J by 6 bases; unmatched bases: 10. CDR1 SGDLS and CDR2 YYNGEE come from the germline V gene. CDR3 coding DNA: TGTGCCAGCACTTACGACCCGGGACTAGCGGGAGCCGGGGAGCTGTTTTTT. It is translated as CASTYDPGLAGAGELFF.

The chain links TRBV5-6 to TRBJ1-5, with D perhaps matching TRBD1 (6 bases). CDR3 length: 14 residues. V was clipped by 3 bases and J by 7 bases, with 14 bases between them. Germline CDR1 is SGHDT and CDR2 is YYEEEE. The CDR3 loop is CASSSQGRGQPQHF. The CDR3, as DNA: TGTGCCAGCAGCTCCCAGGGGCGAGGGCAGCCCCAGCATTTT. Drawing the rest from reference TRBV5-6 and TRBJ1-5, the complete variable domain is DAGVTQSPTHLIKTRGQQVTLRCSPKSGHDTVSWYQQALGQGPQFIFQYYEEEERQRGNFPDRFSGHQFPNYSSELNVNALLLGDSALYLCASSSQGRGQPQHFGDGTRLSIL.

This rearrangement joins TRBV5-1 to TRBJ2-1; D call uncertain. Germline V gene data show CDR1 as SGHRS and CDR2 as YFSETQ. Trimming stripped 0 bases from V and 3 bases from J, with 10 bases between. This CDR3 region has 15 residues. Here the CDR3 reads CASSLGFGNYNEQFF. The CDR3 region has the DNA TGCGCCAGCAGCTTGGGGTTCGGTAACTACAATGAGCAGTTCTTC.

This chain uses TRBV5-1 with TRBJ1-1, with D hard to call. CDR3 size: 12 residues. CDR1 and CDR2 (germline): SGHRS, YFSETQ. V was shortened by 3 bases and J by 5 bases, with 8 bases between the two germline ends. CDR3 DNA: TGCGCCAGCAGCTCTGGGAGGACTGAAGCTTTCTTT. This encodes CASSSGRTEAFF.